The rows below give T cell receptor beta chains drawn from one sample of a study of blood T cell repertoires in COVID-19. The method was immunoSEQ multiplex PCR; TCRdb's version includes in-frame clones alone and lacks a portion of them. This table has some 150,000 clones, under 85% appearing once. The sequenced sample was PBMCs or T cells enriched from blood (not recorded which). These receptors were obtained from a woman younger than 30 who had been exposed to COVID-19. CDR3s include the opening cysteine and the closing phenylalanine or tryptophan. The D gene is left open where the match is weak.

j_call,d_call,v_call,cdr3_aa,cdr3_nt
TRBJ2-4,TRBD2,TRBV29-1,CSVAGLAGENIQYF,TGCAGCGTTGCAGGACTAGCGGGGGAAAACATTCAGTACTTC
TRBJ1-2,NA,TRBV11-2,CASSPLSRGYGYTF,TGTGCCAGCAGCCCATTGAGTCGGGGCTATGGCTACACCTTC
TRBJ1-3,NA,TRBV7-9,CASSYGHLPSSGNTIYF,TGTGCCAGCAGCTATGGACACTTACCGAGCTCTGGAAACACCATATATTTT
TRBJ2-2,NA,TRBV27,CASSFYHDTGELFF,TGTGCCAGCAGTTTCTACCATGACACCGGGGAGCTGTTTTTT
TRBJ1-2,TRBD1,TRBV19,CASRELGQRINYGYTF,TGTGCCAGTAGGGAATTGGGACAGAGGATTAACTATGGCTACACCTTC
TRBJ2-7,NA,TRBV5-1,CASRLGDINSYEQYF,TGCGCCAGTAGATTAGGGGACATAAACTCCTACGAGCAGTACTTC
TRBJ1-5,TRBD1,TRBV30,CAWSTQGAVPGQPQHF,TGTGCCTGGAGTACACAGGGGGCGGTCCCTGGGCAGCCCCAGCATTTT
TRBJ2-7,TRBD1,TRBV28,CASSIGTGDAAYSYEQYF,TGTGCCAGCAGTATCGGGACAGGGGATGCGGCCTACTCCTACGAGCAGTACTTC
TRBJ2-1,NA,TRBV28,CASSLWTDNEQFF,TGTGCCAGCAGTTTATGGACAGACAACGAGCAGTTCTTC
TRBJ2-2,TRBD2,TRBV3-1/TRBV3-2,CASSQRSGSYTGELFF,TGTGCCAGCAGCCAAAGAAGCGGGAGCTACACCGGGGAGCTGTTTTTT
TRBJ1-1,NA,TRBV4-2,CASSQEESGPHEAFF,TGTGCCAGCAGCCAAGAAGAGTCAGGGCCCCATGAAGCTTTCTTT
TRBJ2-1,NA,TRBV9,CASSVAGDLNYNEQFF,TGTGCCAGCAGCGTAGCGGGAGACCTCAACTACAATGAGCAGTTCTTC
TRBJ2-2,NA,TRBV7-2,CASSFIGVGELFF,TGTGCCAGCAGCTTTATAGGGGTCGGGGAGCTGTTTTTT
TRBJ1-1,TRBD1,TRBV9,CASSPFWDRPKNTEAFF,TGTGCCAGCAGCCCCTTTTGGGACAGACCTAAGAACACTGAAGCTTTCTTT
TRBJ2-7,NA,TRBV7-9,CASSLGERTSSYEQYF,TGTGCCAGCAGCTTAGGGGAAAGGACTTCATCCTACGAGCAGTACTTC
TRBJ1-4,NA,TRBV2,CASSVRGFLTNEKLFF,TGTGCCAGCAGTGTTAGGGGCTTTTTAACTAATGAAAAACTGTTTTTT
TRBJ2-7,TRBD2,TRBV6-5,CASSYSQAGGSYEQYF,TGTGCCAGCAGTTATTCCCAAGCGGGAGGTTCCTACGAGCAGTACTTC
TRBJ2-1,NA,TRBV6-4,CASSVEYGPYNEQFF,TGTGCCAGCAGTGTGGAGTATGGCCCTTACAATGAGCAGTTCTTC
TRBJ2-7,TRBD2,TRBV27,CASILAGVPYEQYF,TGTGCCAGCATACTAGCGGGAGTGCCCTACGAGCAGTACTTC
TRBJ1-2,TRBD1,TRBV18,CASSPTRQGARYGYTF,TGTGCCAGCTCACCTACCAGACAGGGGGCGCGCTATGGCTACACCTTC
TRBJ1-5,NA,TRBV7-9,CASSLGQGDQPQHF,TGTGCCAGCAGCTTAGGGCAGGGCGATCAGCCCCAGCATTTT
TRBJ1-1,NA,TRBV18,CASSPKGGAMYTEAFF,TGTGCCAGCTCACCAAAGGGTGGGGCCATGTACACTGAAGCTTTCTTT
TRBJ2-2,NA,TRBV24-1,CATSDQGHANTGELFF,TGTGCCACCAGTGACCAGGGACACGCTAACACCGGGGAGCTGTTTTTT
TRBJ1-2,NA,TRBV30,CAWSRQAYYGYTF,TGTGCCTGGAGCCGACAGGCCTACTATGGCTACACCTTC